The 30 T cell receptor beta chains presented below share a single source sample, sequenced in a study of vaccination and CD4 T cells after COVID-19. The study sequenced cultured CD4+ T cell DNA using the Oncomine TCR Beta short-read assay. TCRdb called the PCR reads again in MiXCR, with one record for every CDR3 protein. The table has about 11,000 distinct CDR3 sequences, around 59% seen once. Treatment noted: roughly 10-day PBMC culture with coronavirus spike peptide pools or control peptides (ViraFEST assay). Antigen specificity for these receptors is unknown. The sample comprised CD4+ T cells from blood, cultured in vitro. The receptors were gathered from a human donor who had recovered from COVID-19.

The chain carries TRBV10-3 and TRBJ2-5; 7 nucleotides match TRBD2. Germline V gives CDR1 ENHRY, CDR2 SYGVKD. After removal of 10 bases from V and 5 bases from J, the junction contained 10 bases not matched to a gene. The CDR3 has 13 residues. DNA of the CDR3: TGTGCCAGCAGATCAGGACTAGTGGAGACCCAGTACTTC. Translation: CASRSGLVETQYF.

J is TRBJ2-7 and V is TRBV11-2; D ambiguous. The V end lost 5 bases, the J end lost 2 bases, and 16 bases lay between the germline ends. In germline, CDR1 is SGHAT, CDR2 FQNNGV. The length of the CDR3 is 15 residues. CDR3 bases: TGTGCCAGCAGCCAGCTCGAGGCCCCGGCCTACGAGCAGTACTTC. Its translation: CASSQLEAPAYEQYF.

The chain is built from TRBV19 and TRBJ1-2, with D possibly being TRBD1 (5 bases). Germline loops: CDR1 LNHDA, CDR2 SQIVND (reference sequence). The CDR3 has 14 amino acids. Trimming took off 5 bases at V and 6 bases at J, with 16 bases between the two ends. CDR3 in amino acids: CASSLSGAGNGYTF. The CDR3, as DNA: TGTGCCAGTAGTTTGTCCGGGGCTGGAAATGGCTACACCTTC.

J is TRBJ2-1 and V is TRBV7-8; the D call may be TRBD1 or TRBD2 (5 bases each). This CDR3 has 18 amino acids. Germline V lookup: CDR1 SGHVS, CDR2 FQNEAQ. The V end was cut by 3 bases, the J end by 9 bases, with 27 bases between. The CDR3: CASSFDVGVGTGRGEQFF. CDR3 DNA sequence: TGTGCCAGCAGCTTCGACGTTGGGGTGGGGACCGGTCGTGGTGAGCAGTTCTTC.

The chain employs TRBV11-2 and TRBJ2-7; D possibly corresponds to TRBD1 (6 bases). Between the trimmed V and J ends, which lost 5 bases and 2 bases, there was a span of 13 bases. The CDR3 covers 14 residues. Germline-derived CDR1 and CDR2 are SGHAT and FQNNGV. CDR3 DNA: TGTGCCAGCAGCCCTCTGACAGGAACCTACGAGCAGTACTTC. It is translated as CASSPLTGTYEQYF.

The J gene is TRBJ2-3, the V gene TRBV6-1, with TRBD2 as a possible D gene (6 bases). There are 14 residues in the CDR3. Germline CDR1 is MNHNS and CDR2 is SASEGT. Trimming pared 3 bases from V and 4 bases from J, leaving 11 bases between. CDR3 coding DNA: TGTGCCAGCAGTGACGGTCGGGAGTCAGATACGCAGTATTTT. Amino acid sequence: CASSDGRESDTQYF.

This sequence joins TRBV28 and TRBJ1-2, with unresolved D. This CDR3 region has 14 residues. CDR1 is MDHEN, CDR2 SYDVKM, per germline. V was pared by 7 bases and J by 8 bases, with 20 bases between. This CDR3 reads CASTVAAGEWGYTF. CDR3 in DNA: TGTGCCAGCACGGTTGCGGCGGGCGAATGGGGCTACACCTTC.

The J gene is TRBJ1-5, the V gene TRBV2, with 10 bases fitting TRBD1. CDR1 is SNHLY and CDR2 is FYNNEI in the germline V gene. V gave up 7 bases and J gave up 2 bases; unmatched junction bases: 8. The CDR3 sequence is 16 residues long. This CDR3 reads CASTLTGGSGNQPQHF. In DNA form, the CDR3 reads TGTGCCAGCACCTTGACAGGGGGCTCGGGCAATCAGCCCCAGCATTTT.

By its share, this clonotype is medium-sized. The V gene is TRBV19, the J gene TRBJ1-5; 9 bases agree with TRBD1. The CDR3 has 16 residues. Trimming cost V 3 bases and J 5 bases; bases outside gene matches: 8. CDR1 is LNHDA and CDR2 is SQIVND in the germline V gene (reference sequence). Here the CDR3 reads CASSIPRDRADQPQHF. The DNA of the CDR3 is TGTGCCAGTAGTATTCCCCGGGACAGGGCGGATCAGCCCCAGCATTTT.

The gene calls are TRBV2 and TRBJ2-4; tentative D call: TRBD1 (6 bases). Trimming removed 6 bases at V and 8 bases at J, with 8 bases between. Germline lookup yields CDR1 SNHLY and CDR2 FYNNEI. This CDR3 region has 11 residues. The CDR3 is CASRQGYIQYF. The DNA of the CDR3 is TGTGCCAGCAGACAGGGTTACATTCAGTACTTC.

V is TRBV18 and J is TRBJ2-5, with TRBD2 identical over 9 bases. In germline, CDR1 is KGHSH, CDR2 LQKENI. Losses at the gene ends were 8 bases for V and 2 bases for J; bases not matched to a gene: 9. CDR3 length: 15 residues. The CDR3 loop is CASPPVAGAQETQYF. CDR3 in DNA: TGTGCCAGCCCCCCGGTAGCGGGGGCACAAGAGACCCAGTACTTC. The complete variable domain, with remaining parts taken from reference TRBV18 and TRBJ2-5, reads NAGVMQNPRHLVRRRGQEARLRCSPMKGHSHVYWYRQLPEEGLKFMVYLQKENIIDESGMPKERFSAEFPKEGPSILRIQQVVRGDSAAYFCASPPVAGAQETQYFGPGTRLLVL.

The genes are TRBV6-2 or TRBV6-3 and TRBJ1-5; D not resolved. Deletions cut 1 base from V and 1 base from J, with 11 bases between. Germline V lookup: CDR1 MNHEY, CDR2 SVGEGT. This CDR3 has 16 residues. The chain's CDR3 is CASSYLASGSNQPQHF. In DNA, the CDR3 is TGTGCCAGCAGTTACTTGGCGTCCGGGAGCAATCAGCCCCAGCATTTT.

V usage is TRBV6-1 and J usage is TRBJ2-7; possibly TRBD2 for D (6 bases). The CDR3 spans 14 residues. V lost 5 bases, J lost 6 bases, and 17 bases lay in between. The germline V gene encodes CDR1 MNHNS and CDR2 SASEGT. The CDR3 bases are TGTGCCAGCAGTCCAGGGACCGGGGGTCTCGAGCAGTACTTC. This encodes CASSPGTGGLEQYF.

The CDR3 reads CASAKGPADSYEQYF. The DNA for the CDR3 is TGTGCCAGCGCCAAAGGTCCCGCAGACTCCTACGAGCAGTACTTC. J is TRBJ2-7 and V is TRBV27; D is uncertain. Per germline, CDR1 MNHEY and CDR2 SMNVEV (reference sequence). The germline V and J ends were trimmed by 8 bases and 0 bases, with 17 bases remaining between them. CDR3 length: 15 residues.

This chain connects TRBV2 to TRBJ2-3, with 9 bases aligning to TRBD2. Looked up from germline, CDR1 is SNHLY and CDR2 is FYNNEI. The junction had 10 bases not matched to a gene; V was cut back by 4 bases and J by 5 bases. The CDR3 runs 16 residues. This CDR3 is CASSVFGGRAVDTQYF. In DNA form, the CDR3 reads TGTGCCAGCAGTGTATTCGGCGGGAGGGCCGTAGATACGCAGTATTTT.

This sequence joins TRBV19 and TRBJ2-7, with 12 nucleotides matching TRBD2. V trimming: 7 bases; J trimming: 0 bases; junction bases outside the gene matches: 1. CDR3 length: 14 amino acids. The germline V gene has CDR1 LNHDA and CDR2 SQIVND (reference sequence). The CDR3 protein is CASKTSGSSYEQYF. For the CDR3, the DNA is TGTGCCAGTAAGACTAGCGGGAGCTCCTACGAGCAGTACTTC.

The chain joins TRBV2 to TRBJ2-3; tentative D call: TRBD2 (6 bases). This CDR3 contains 15 residues. Germline loops: CDR1 SNHLY, CDR2 FYNNEI. Trimming took off 4 bases at V and 1 base at J, with 12 bases between the two ends. CDR3 DNA: TGTGCCAGCAGTGTGGGCGGGGTCCGCACAGATACGCAGTATTTT. It codes for CASSVGGVRTDTQYF. The variable domain in full, completed from reference TRBV2 and TRBJ2-3, reads EPEVTQTPSHQVTQMGQEVILRCVPISNHLYFYWYRQILGQKVEFLVSFYNNEISEKSEIFDDQFSVERPDGSNFTLKIRSTKLEDSAMYFCASSVGGVRTDTQYFGPGTRLTVL.

This clonotype was seen a few times. The V gene is TRBV2, the J gene TRBJ1-5, with 9 bases identical to TRBD1. J lost 2 bases, V lost 1 base, and 0 bases had no gene match. Per the germline V gene, CDR1 is SNHLY and CDR2 is FYNNEI. This CDR3 is built from 15 residues. CDR3 bases: TGTGCCAGCAGTGAAGGGACAGGGGGCAATCAGCCCCAGCATTTT. Residues: CASSEGTGGNQPQHF.

The rearrangement links TRBV7-9 to TRBJ2-7; 12 bases align to TRBD2. CDR1 and CDR2 from the germline V gene are SEHNR and FQNEAQ (reference sequence). The CDR3 totals 19 residues. With 3 bases clipped from V and 0 bases from J, the junction kept 12 bases outside the gene matches. The CDR3 nucleotides read TGTGCCAGCAGCTTCGGCCCGGGACTAGCGGGCCCGAGCTCCTACGAGCAGTACTTC. Translated: CASSFGPGLAGPSSYEQYF.

There are a few counts of this clonotype. The chain carries TRBV21-1 and TRBJ1-2; the table's D gene call, TRBD1, was not cross checked with the DNA. TRBV21-1 is a documented pseudogene. CDR3 length: 16 residues. CDR3 in amino acids: CASSTGRDRWNYGYTF. In DNA form, the CDR3 reads TGTGCCAGCAGCACAGGCAGGGATAGGTGGAACTATGGCTACACCTTC.

This chain joins TRBV20-1 and TRBJ2-4, with 12 bases fitting TRBD2. Per the germline V gene, CDR1 is DFQATT and CDR2 is SNEGSKA (reference sequence). The CDR3 contains 18 residues. J was trimmed by 7 bases and V by 6 bases; bases with no gene match: 19. For the CDR3, the DNA is TGCAGTGCGAAGCCGCTAGCGGGAGGGCCAGAGCATCTGAACATTCAGTACTTC. This gives the protein CSAKPLAGGPEHLNIQYF.

This clonotype is deemed medium-sized (0.01 to 0.1%). The rearrangement joins TRBV27 to TRBJ2-7, with a weak D call TRBD1 (6 bases). Germline V gene data show CDR1 as MNHEY and CDR2 as SMNVEV (reference sequence). Trimming left V 2 bases short and J 2 bases short, with 19 bases between. This CDR3 is built from 17 residues. The CDR3 DNA sequence: TGTGCCAGCAGTTTAACGCCGGCAACAGGGCTGACCTACGAGCAGTACTTC. Protein sequence: CASSLTPATGLTYEQYF.

V is TRBV7-8 and J is TRBJ2-5, with D tentatively TRBD1 (5 bases). CDR3 length equals 14 residues. Germline V gene lookup returns CDR1 SGHVS and CDR2 FQNEAQ. V gave up 5 bases and J gave up 5 bases, with 15 bases separating them. CDR3 sequence reads: CASSADRISETQYF. The CDR3 region has the DNA TGTGCCAGCAGCGCAGACAGAATTTCCGAGACCCAGTACTTC.

The chain couples TRBV6-2 or TRBV6-3 to TRBJ2-7; TRBD2 is a possible D gene (5 bases). The CDR3 spans 13 residues. Germline V gene data show CDR1 as MNHEY and CDR2 as SVGEGT. The V and J ends lost 7 bases and 6 bases respectively, with 16 bases between them. The CDR3 here is CASKSLEVGEQYF. The CDR3, as DNA: TGTGCCAGCAAGTCGTTGGAGGTAGGCGAGCAGTACTTC.

This sequence joins TRBV7-9 and TRBJ2-1; 7 positions agree with TRBD1. CDR3 length: 14 amino acids. Losses at the gene ends were 4 bases for V and 1 base for J; bases not matched to a gene: 1. Germline CDR1 and CDR2: SEHNR and FQNEAQ (reference sequence). CDR3 sequence reads: CASSWGQSYNEQFF. In nucleotides, the CDR3 is TGTGCCAGCAGCTGGGGACAGTCCTACAATGAGCAGTTCTTC. Together with reference TRBV7-9 and TRBJ2-1, the CDR3 gives the full variable domain: DTGVSQNPRHKITKRGQNVTFRCDPISEHNRLYWYRQTLGQGPEFLTYFQNEAQLEKSRLLSDRFSAERPKGSFSTLEIQRTEQGDSAMYLCASSWGQSYNEQFFGPGTRLTVL.

The gene calls are TRBV28 and TRBJ1-1; possible D gene TRBD1, 6 bases. Germline CDR1 is MDHEN and CDR2 is SYDVKM. Trimming removed 5 bases at V and 0 bases at J, with 13 bases between. This CDR3 spans 15 amino acids. The CDR3 DNA sequence: TGTGCCAGCAGTGCCTATACAGGGTTGAACACTGAAGCTTTCTTT. Translation: CASSAYTGLNTEAFF.

The chain has TRBV27 and TRBJ2-7; 8 bases agree with TRBD2. After removal of 3 bases from V and 3 bases from J, the junction contained 19 bases not matched to a gene. CDR1 is MNHEY, CDR2 SMNVEV, per germline (reference sequence). The CDR3 is made up of 19 amino acids. The CDR3 region is CASSFYRPGGSGSFYEQYF. The CDR3 bases are TGTGCCAGCAGTTTTTACCGCCCTGGGGGAAGCGGGAGTTTCTACGAGCAGTACTTC.

The rearrangement joins TRBV11-2 to TRBJ2-5; no clear D gene. Between the trimmed V and J ends, which lost 0 bases and 7 bases, there was a span of 3 bases. Germline assignment: CDR1 SGHAT and CDR2 FQNNGV. This CDR3 comprises 11 residues. DNA for the CDR3: TGTGCCAGCAGCTTAGAGGGGACCCAGTACTTC. It specifies CASSLEGTQYF.

This chain joins TRBV20-1 and TRBJ2-3; D not resolved. This CDR3 contains 16 residues. The V end was cut by 0 bases, the J end by 3 bases, with 16 bases between. Germline V gives CDR1 DFQATT, CDR2 SNEGSKA (reference sequence). CDR3 sequence (DNA): TGCAGTGCTAGAGATGCCCGCACGGGCACGACAGATACGCAGTATTTT. It codes for CSARDARTGTTDTQYF.

This sequence joins TRBV28 and TRBJ1-5; 9 bases agree with TRBD1. Germline V gene data show CDR1 as MDHEN and CDR2 as SYDVKM. The CDR3 contains 15 residues. Trimming cost V 3 bases and J 5 bases; bases outside gene matches: 5. This CDR3 is CASSLATGGDQPQHF. DNA of the CDR3: TGTGCCAGCAGTTTGGCTACAGGGGGCGATCAGCCCCAGCATTTT.